These 18 T cell receptor beta chains were all obtained from the same sample, sequenced in a study of CD8+CD57+ T cells in acquired aplastic anemia. Genomic DNA, serving as template, underwent TCR beta VDJ and CDR3 profiling. MiXCR, run by TCRdb on the reads, gives a single entry per CDR3 protein. This sample has hundreds of thousands of distinct CDR3 sequences, with more than 25% found just once. Flow cytometry had shown expanded CD8+CD57+ cells in the patients chosen for sequencing. The source material was sorted CD4+, CD8+, or CD8+CD57+ T cells (not recorded which) from PBMCs. Receptors originate from a human donor with aplastic anemia.

This chain links TRBV7-1 with TRBJ2-1, with 12 nucleotides matching TRBD2. TRBV7-1 is an open reading frame, and its role is uncertain. Trimming at V came to 2 bases and at J to 0 bases, leaving 5 bases not matched to a gene. The CDR3 runs 18 residues. The CDR3, as DNA: TGTGCCAGCAGCTCACTAGCGGGAGGGCCTTCCTCCTACAATGAGCAGTTCTTC. This codes for CASSSLAGGPSSYNEQFF.

The chain employs TRBV7-3 and TRBJ1-5; TRBD1 might be the D (5 bases). Trimming left V 1 base short and J 4 bases short, with 8 bases between. CDR3 length: 14 residues. CDR1 is SGHTA and CDR2 is FQGTGA in the germline V gene. CDR3 in DNA: TGTGCCAGCAGCTTAAATGGGGGAAATCAGCCCCAGCATTTT. Its translation is CASSLNGGNQPQHF.

This rearrangement joins TRBV7-2 to TRBJ2-1; perhaps TRBD2 as D (5 bases). The CDR3 consists of 14 residues. Germline V gene data show CDR1 as SGHTA and CDR2 as FQGNSA. Between the trimmed V and J ends, which lost 6 bases and 0 bases, there was a span of 9 bases. The CDR3 region is CASRAVSSYNEQFF. The DNA of the CDR3 is TGTGCCAGCAGAGCGGTGAGCTCCTACAATGAGCAGTTCTTC.

V is TRBV13 and J is TRBJ2-7; 10 bases are shared with TRBD2. This CDR3 spans 17 amino acids. V was pared by 0 bases and J by 3 bases, with 8 bases of the junction left unmatched. Germline V gives CDR1 PRHDT, CDR2 FYEKMQ (reference sequence). In nucleotides, the CDR3 is TGTGCCAGCAGCTTAGGGTCTAGCGGGAGTTGGAACTACGAGCAGTACTTC. Translating gives CASSLGSSGSWNYEQYF. The whole variable domain, remainder taken from reference TRBV13 and TRBJ2-7, is AAGVIQSPRHLIKEKRETATLKCYPIPRHDTVYWYQQGPGQDPQFLISFYEKMQSDKGSIPDRFSAQQFSDYHSELNMSSLELGDSALYFCASSLGSSGSWNYEQYFGPGTRLTVT.

A word on this clonotype: This may arise from a read error, as a much more abundant clone is one base away. This chain connects TRBV20-1 to TRBJ1-2; 9 bases are a match to TRBD1. The CDR3 has 14 residues. Germline-derived CDR1 and CDR2 are DFQATT and SNEGSKA (reference sequence). Trimming took 5 bases from V and 6 from J; bases not matched to a gene: 10. CDR3 DNA: TGCAGTGCTTCAGTCCCGGGACAGGGTCATGGCTACACCTTC. It encodes CSASVPGQGHGYTF.

This clonotype was seen many times. The chain uses TRBV19 and TRBJ1-2, with D hard to call. Per the germline V gene, CDR1 is LNHDA and CDR2 is SQIVND (reference sequence). This CDR3 has 14 amino acids. The V and J ends lost 5 bases and 0 bases respectively, with 10 bases between them. In nucleotides, the CDR3 is TGTGCCAGTAGTGTAGCCAGAACTAACTATGGCTACACCTTC. Amino acid sequence: CASSVARTNYGYTF. Drawing the rest from reference TRBV19 and TRBJ1-2, the complete variable domain is DGGITQSPKYLFRKEGQNVTLSCEQNLNHDAMYWYRQDPGQGLRLIYYSQIVNDFQKGDIAEGYSVSREKKESFPLTVTSAQKNPTAFYLCASSVARTNYGYTFGSGTRLTVV.

The J gene is TRBJ2-7, the V gene TRBV15; D may correspond to TRBD1 or TRBD2 (5 bases each). V was clipped by 0 bases and J by 8 bases, with 8 bases between them. The CDR3 covers 12 residues. CDR1 and CDR2 (germline): LNHNV, YYDKDF (reference sequence). As DNA, the CDR3 is TGTGCCACCAGCAGAGATAGGGGACAGCAGTACTTC. Amino acids: CATSRDRGQQYF.

The genes are TRBV7-2 and TRBJ2-7; the match to TRBD2 covers 7 bases. Germline values: CDR1 SGHTA, CDR2 FQGNSA. This CDR3 has 14 residues. The junction had 7 bases not matched to a gene; V was cut back by 1 base and J by 7 bases. The DNA for the CDR3 is TGTGCCAGCAGCTTAGGAACTACTAGCGTGGAGCAGTACGTC. Translation: CASSLGTTSVEQYV.

A few counts support this clonotype. The chain recombines TRBV7-8 with TRBJ2-1; 8 bases align to TRBD2. V dropped 7 bases and J dropped 7; count of bases not matched to a gene: 9. In germline, CDR1 is SGHVS, CDR2 FQNEAQ. The CDR3 is made up of 14 amino acids. The DNA of the CDR3 is TGTGCCAGCATTCCTATAGCGGGGCGAAATGAGCAGTTCTTC. It codes for CASIPIAGRNEQFF.

This clonotype showed up many times. V usage is TRBV19 and J usage is TRBJ1-5, with D possibly being TRBD1 (6 bases). V was pared by 3 bases and J by 6 bases, with 12 bases between. Germline-derived CDR1 and CDR2 are LNHDA and SQIVND (reference sequence). There are 14 residues in the CDR3. The CDR3 sequence: CASSMSRGTQPQHF. CDR3 nucleotide sequence: TGTGCCAGTAGTATGTCGAGGGGGACTCAGCCCCAGCATTTT.

In its sample, this clonotype was seen many times. The chain links TRBV19 to TRBJ2-7, with a weak D call TRBD1 (6 bases). The CDR3 loop spans 13 amino acids. V was pared by 0 bases and J by 7 bases, with 10 bases between. Germline V CDR1 and CDR2: LNHDA, SQIVND (reference sequence). The CDR3 nucleotides are TGTGCCAGTAGTATAGACAGGGGAACGGAGCAGTACTTC. Its translation: CASSIDRGTEQYF. The full variable domain, with the rest looked up from reference TRBV19 and TRBJ2-7, is DGGITQSPKYLFRKEGQNVTLSCEQNLNHDAMYWYRQDPGQGLRLIYYSQIVNDFQKGDIAEGYSVSREKKESFPLTVTSAQKNPTAFYLCASSIDRGTEQYFGPGTRLTVT.

Turning to this clonotype: A much larger clone is a single base away; this may be a read error. J is TRBJ2-2 and V is TRBV29-1; 8 bases are a match to TRBD1. The CDR3 totals 13 residues. Looked up from germline, CDR1 is SQVTM and CDR2 is ANQGSEA. CDR3 sequence reads: CGVRGQVFGELFF. The CDR3, as DNA: TGCGGCGTTCGGGGACAGGTTTTCGGGGAGCTGTTTTTT.

The genes are TRBV5-1 and TRBJ2-2; 14 bases align to TRBD2. J was trimmed by 5 bases and V by 4 bases; bases with no gene match: 10. CDR1 is SGHRS, CDR2 YFSETQ, per germline. The CDR3 has 18 residues. The CDR3 sequence: CASSPPRLAGGRTGELFF. The CDR3 DNA reads TGCGCCAGCAGCCCCCCCCGACTAGCGGGGGGGAGGACCGGGGAGCTGTTTTTT.

This clonotype was seen repeatedly, ten times or more. This chain connects TRBV29-1 to TRBJ1-1, with D unclear. CDR1 and CDR2 (germline): SQVTM, ANQGSEA. The ends were cut back, 5 bases at V and 1 base at J, with 8 bases in the middle. This CDR3 spans 12 amino acids. For the CDR3, the DNA is TGCAGCGTTCTCGCTCAGAACACTGAAGCTTTCTTT. It yields the protein CSVLAQNTEAFF.

This clonotype came up many times. This rearrangement joins TRBV19 to TRBJ1-1; no firm D call. The CDR3 is 15 amino acids. Trimming cost V 1 base and J 4 bases, with 13 bases left between them. Germline values: CDR1 LNHDA, CDR2 SQIVND (reference sequence). In nucleotides, the CDR3 is TGTGCCAGTAGTATAGGGCCGGGAGGAGTCACTGAAGCTTTCTTT. It specifies CASSIGPGGVTEAFF. Full variable domain (remainder filled in from reference TRBV19 and TRBJ1-1): DGGITQSPKYLFRKEGQNVTLSCEQNLNHDAMYWYRQDPGQGLRLIYYSQIVNDFQKGDIAEGYSVSREKKESFPLTVTSAQKNPTAFYLCASSIGPGGVTEAFFGQGTRLTVV.

This clonotype was found many times. This sequence joins TRBV20-1 and TRBJ1-5; D gene unclear. V lost 4 bases to trimming and J lost 6 bases, with 10 bases between them. CDR1 and CDR2 from the germline V gene are DFQATT and SNEGSKA (reference sequence). The CDR3 has 12 residues. The DNA for the CDR3 is TGCAGTGCTAAAGGAGTCGGTCAGCCCCAGCATTTT. It codes for CSAKGVGQPQHF.

This chain links TRBV29-1 with TRBJ1-4; a weak D match, TRBD1 (5 bases). Germline-derived CDR1 and CDR2 are SQVTM and ANQGSEA. The CDR3 loop spans 14 amino acids. Deletions cut 4 bases from V and 8 bases from J, with 17 bases between. The CDR3 is CSVVGGLGSEKLFF. The CDR3 DNA follows: TGCAGCGTTGTGGGGGGATTAGGGTCGGAAAAACTGTTTTTT.

This clonotype was counted between two and nine times. The chain couples TRBV20-1 to TRBJ2-3; tentatively, D is TRBD2 (6 bases). The CDR3 has 15 amino acids. CDR1 is DFQATT, CDR2 SNEGSKA, per germline (reference sequence). V dropped 3 bases and J dropped 3 bases, with 16 bases sitting between them. CDR3 in amino acids: CSARWSGGGTDTQYF. The DNA for the CDR3 is TGCAGTGCTAGGTGGAGCGGTGGAGGGACAGATACGCAGTATTTT.